The 11 T cell receptor beta chains below all came from one sample that was sequenced in a study of OX40 agonist ivuxolimab in advanced cancers. The library was built by means of the immunoSEQ multiplex PCR assay. TCRdb took this table from immuneACCESS and kept in-frame rearrangements with V and J called. Such tables lack part of the clones; where checked against another copy, unresolved V genes explain under half of the gap, and the rest is unexplained. The sample table lists roughly 51,000 clones, approximately 88% of them with a count of one. Around 10% of the sample is taken by the ten largest. The source material was CD4+ or CD8+ T cells sorted from blood, sampled in a trial of the OX40 agonist ivuxolimab. These receptors originate from an adult with an advanced solid tumor such as melanoma, head and neck, liver or kidney cancer.

V usage is TRBV2 and J usage is TRBJ2-7, with TRBD1 matching over 7 bases. V was pared by 1 base and J by 2 bases, with 5 bases of the junction left unmatched. This CDR3 has 15 amino acids. Per the germline V gene, CDR1 is SNHLY and CDR2 is FYNNEI. Here the CDR3 reads CASSEGTGGTYEQYV. CDR3 nucleotide sequence: TGTGCCAGCAGTGAAGGGACAGGTGGTACCTACGAGCAGTACGTC.

The chain employs TRBV5-5 and TRBJ1-2, with D perhaps matching TRBD1 (5 bases). Germline V gives CDR1 SGHKS, CDR2 YYEKEE (reference sequence). V lost 2 bases, J lost 2 bases, and 10 bases lay in between. The CDR3 runs 14 residues. The chain's CDR3 is CASSFVQGNYGYTF. The CDR3 nucleotides are TGTGCCAGCAGCTTCGTCCAGGGAAACTATGGCTACACCTTC.

The chain links TRBV5-5 to TRBJ2-3, with 8 positions matching TRBD1. Trimming removed 4 bases from V and 2 bases from J; junction bases left unmatched: 9. The germline CDR1 and CDR2 sequences are SGHKS and YYEKEE (reference sequence). The CDR3 is 16 amino acids. DNA for the CDR3: TGTGCCAGCAGCCCGGGACAGGAAGAACTCACAGATACGCAGTATTTT. As protein: CASSPGQEELTDTQYF.

CDR3 in amino acids: CASSLYRDQGYYSSYNEQFF. The CDR3 nucleotides read TGTGCCAGCAGCCTATACCGGGACCAAGGATATTACAGCTCCTACAATGAGCAGTTCTTC. The gene calls are TRBV28 and TRBJ2-1; perhaps D is TRBD1 or TRBD2 (5 bases each). Trimming shortened V by 6 bases and J by 0 bases, and 27 bases separated the two germline ends. Germline CDR1 MDHEN, CDR2 SYDVKM. The CDR3 has 20 amino acids.

The J gene is TRBJ2-1, the V gene TRBV5-1; 9 nucleotides agree with TRBD1. CDR1 is SGHRS, CDR2 YFSETQ, per germline. The length of the CDR3 is 15 residues. V lost 0 bases to trimming and J lost 4 bases; unmatched junction nucleotides: 2. This chain's CDR3 is CASSLDRGPYNEQFF. The DNA for the CDR3 is TGCGCCAGCAGCTTGGACAGGGGGCCGTACAATGAGCAGTTCTTC.

The CDR3, as DNA: TGTGCCAGCAGTTTATCGGCAGGGAATTTTTTCGAGCAGTACGTC. It yields the protein CASSLSAGNFFEQYV. This chain joins TRBV27 and TRBJ2-7, with a tentative D call TRBD1 (5 bases). This CDR3 has 15 residues. Trimming cost V 0 bases and J 6 bases, with 15 bases left between them. Germline V gene data show CDR1 as MNHEY and CDR2 as SMNVEV (reference sequence).

This chain joins TRBV7-3 and TRBJ2-7; 8 bases line up with TRBD1. The assigned J gene may be wrong: the sequence end matches TRBJ2-5 better. The germline gives CDR1 SGHTA, CDR2 FQGTGA. The CDR3 loop spans 13 amino acids. The CDR3 region is CASSTDRGQTQYF. CDR3 nucleotides: TGTGCCAGCAGCACCGACAGGGGACAGACCCAGTACTTC.

This sequence joins TRBV29-1 and TRBJ2-1; TRBD1 matches 11 bases. Germline V gene sequence: CDR1 SQVTM, CDR2 ANQGSEA. J gave up 4 bases and V 2 bases, and 19 bases lay outside the gene matches. The CDR3 loop spans 20 amino acids. The chain's CDR3 is CSVETFGDRGAKRAYNEQFF. CDR3 bases: TGCAGCGTTGAAACTTTCGGGGACAGGGGGGCCAAGCGGGCATACAATGAGCAGTTCTTC.

The gene calls are TRBV5-6 and TRBJ2-7, with D tentatively TRBD1 (5 bases). The germline CDR1 and CDR2 sequences are SGHDT and YYEEEE. CDR3 size: 15 residues. V was cut by 0 bases and J by 4 bases, with 14 bases left in between. For the CDR3, the DNA is TGTGCCAGCAGCTTGGAATGGCAGGGTTCGTACGAGCAGTACTTC. Translated: CASSLEWQGSYEQYF.

The table lists this clone with a count of one. The chain is built from TRBV28 and TRBJ2-4, with a weak D call TRBD1 (6 bases). Trimming left V 5 bases short and J 2 bases short, with 13 bases between. CDR1 is MDHEN and CDR2 is SYDVKM in the germline V gene. The CDR3 is 15 amino acids. In nucleotides, the CDR3 is TGTGCCAGCAGTACTATGACAGGTCCCAAAAACATTCAGTACTTC. This sequence encodes CASSTMTGPKNIQYF.

This clone occurred a few times. The CDR3 is CASSPGLATEWSSYEQYF. The CDR3, as DNA: TGTGCCAGCAGCCCCGGACTAGCGACCGAATGGAGCTCCTACGAGCAGTACTTC. This chain joins TRBV7-2 and TRBJ2-7, with 9 bases matching TRBD2. The CDR3 contains 18 residues. CDR1 is SGHTA, CDR2 FQGNSA, per germline. V lost 5 bases and J lost 0; bases outside the gene matches: 14.